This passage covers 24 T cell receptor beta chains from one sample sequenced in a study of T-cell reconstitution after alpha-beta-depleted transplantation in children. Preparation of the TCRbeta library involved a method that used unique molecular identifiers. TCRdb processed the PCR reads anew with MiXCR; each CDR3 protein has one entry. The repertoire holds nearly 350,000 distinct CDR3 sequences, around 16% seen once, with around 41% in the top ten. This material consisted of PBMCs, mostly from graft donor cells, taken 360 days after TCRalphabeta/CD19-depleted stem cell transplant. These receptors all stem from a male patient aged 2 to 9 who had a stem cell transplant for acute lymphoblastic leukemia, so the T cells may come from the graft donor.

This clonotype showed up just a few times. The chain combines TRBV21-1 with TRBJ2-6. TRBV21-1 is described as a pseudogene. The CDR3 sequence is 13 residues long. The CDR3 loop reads CASNRSGANVLTF. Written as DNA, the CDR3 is TGTGCCAGCAATCGCTCTGGGGCCAACGTCCTGACTTTC.

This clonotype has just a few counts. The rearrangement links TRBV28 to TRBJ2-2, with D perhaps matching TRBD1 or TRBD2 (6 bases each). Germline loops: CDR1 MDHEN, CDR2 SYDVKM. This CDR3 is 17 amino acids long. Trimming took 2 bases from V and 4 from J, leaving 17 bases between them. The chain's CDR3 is CASSLDAGTQGTGELFF. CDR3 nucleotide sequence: TGTGCCAGCAGTTTAGATGCGGGGACACAGGGCACCGGGGAGCTGTTTTTT.

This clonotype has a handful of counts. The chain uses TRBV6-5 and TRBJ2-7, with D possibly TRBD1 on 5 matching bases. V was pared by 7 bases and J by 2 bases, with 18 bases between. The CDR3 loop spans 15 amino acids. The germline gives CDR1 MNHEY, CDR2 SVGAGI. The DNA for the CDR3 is TGTGCCAGCATAGAACGTACAGGTGCCCCCTACGAGCAGTACTTC. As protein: CASIERTGAPYEQYF.

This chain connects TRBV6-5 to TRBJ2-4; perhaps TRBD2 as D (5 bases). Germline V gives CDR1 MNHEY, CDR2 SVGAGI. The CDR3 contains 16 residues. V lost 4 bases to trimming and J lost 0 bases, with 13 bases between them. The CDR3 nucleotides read TGTGCCAGCAGTTTCAGAGGCGGGCTAGCCAAAAACATTCAGTACTTC. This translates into CASSFRGGLAKNIQYF.

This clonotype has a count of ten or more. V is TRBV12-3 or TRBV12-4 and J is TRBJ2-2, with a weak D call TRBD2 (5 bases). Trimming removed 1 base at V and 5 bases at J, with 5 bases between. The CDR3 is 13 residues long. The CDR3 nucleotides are TGTGCCAGCAGTTTAGTAGCGACCGGGGAGCTGTTTTTT. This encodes CASSLVATGELFF.

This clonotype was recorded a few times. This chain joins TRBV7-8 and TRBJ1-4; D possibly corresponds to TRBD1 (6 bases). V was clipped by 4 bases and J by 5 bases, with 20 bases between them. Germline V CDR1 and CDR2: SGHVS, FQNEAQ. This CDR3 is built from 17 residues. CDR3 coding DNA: TGTGCCAGCAGCTCTCACAGACTCAGGGGCGGGAATGAAAAACTGTTTTTT. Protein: CASSSHRLRGGNEKLFF.

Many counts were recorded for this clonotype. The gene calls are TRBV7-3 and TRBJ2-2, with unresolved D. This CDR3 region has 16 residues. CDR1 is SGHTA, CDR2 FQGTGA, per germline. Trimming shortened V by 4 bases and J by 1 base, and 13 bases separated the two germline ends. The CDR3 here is CASSSYRVMNTGELFF. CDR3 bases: TGTGCCAGCAGCTCCTACAGAGTGATGAACACCGGGGAGCTGTTTTTT. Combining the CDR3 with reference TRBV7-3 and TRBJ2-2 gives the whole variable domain GAGVSQTPSNKVTEKGKYVELRCDPISGHTALYWYRQSLGQGPEFLIYFQGTGAADDSGLPNDRFFAVRPEGSVSTLKIQRTERGDSAVYLCASSSYRVMNTGELFFGEGSRLTVL.

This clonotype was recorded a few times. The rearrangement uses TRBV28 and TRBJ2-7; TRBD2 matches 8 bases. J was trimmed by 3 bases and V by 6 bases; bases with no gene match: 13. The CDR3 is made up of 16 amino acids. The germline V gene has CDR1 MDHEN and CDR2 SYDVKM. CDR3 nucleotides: TGTGCCAGCAGGAGATATAGCGGGATGGGCTTCTACGAGCAGTACTTC. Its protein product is CASRRYSGMGFYEQYF.

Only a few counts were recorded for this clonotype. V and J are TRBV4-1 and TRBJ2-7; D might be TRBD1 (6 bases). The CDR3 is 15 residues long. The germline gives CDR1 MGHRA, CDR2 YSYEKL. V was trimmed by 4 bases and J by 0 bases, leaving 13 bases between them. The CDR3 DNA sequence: TGCGCCAGCAGCCCAGCAGGGGCTATCTCCTACGAGCAGTACTTC. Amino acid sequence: CASSPAGAISYEQYF.

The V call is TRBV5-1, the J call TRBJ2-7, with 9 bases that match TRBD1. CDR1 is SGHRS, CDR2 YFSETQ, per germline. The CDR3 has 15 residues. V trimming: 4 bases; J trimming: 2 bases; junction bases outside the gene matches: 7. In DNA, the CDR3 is TGCGCCAGCAGCCAGGACAGGGGAACCCCCTACGAGCAGTACTTC. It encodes CASSQDRGTPYEQYF.

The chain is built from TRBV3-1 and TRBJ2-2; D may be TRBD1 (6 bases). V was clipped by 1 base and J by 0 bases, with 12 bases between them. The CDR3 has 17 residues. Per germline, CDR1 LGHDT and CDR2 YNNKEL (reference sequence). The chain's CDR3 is CASSQVRKGANTGELFF. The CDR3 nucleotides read TGTGCCAGCAGCCAAGTTCGTAAGGGGGCGAACACCGGGGAGCTGTTTTTT. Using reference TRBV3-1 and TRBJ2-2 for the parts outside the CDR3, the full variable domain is DTAVSQTPKYLVTQMGNDKSIKCEQNLGHDTMYWYKQDSKKFLKIMFSYNNKELIINETVPNRFSPKSPDKAHLNLHINSLELGDSAVYFCASSQVRKGANTGELFFGEGSRLTVL.

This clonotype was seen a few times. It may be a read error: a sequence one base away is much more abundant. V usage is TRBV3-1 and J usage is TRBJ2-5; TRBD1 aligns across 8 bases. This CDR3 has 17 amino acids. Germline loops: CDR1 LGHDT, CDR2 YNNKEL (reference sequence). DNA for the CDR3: TGTGCCAGCTGCCAAGAGATCCCCAGGGGGCCCATTTCCACCCAGTACTTC. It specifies CASCQEIPRGPISTQYF.

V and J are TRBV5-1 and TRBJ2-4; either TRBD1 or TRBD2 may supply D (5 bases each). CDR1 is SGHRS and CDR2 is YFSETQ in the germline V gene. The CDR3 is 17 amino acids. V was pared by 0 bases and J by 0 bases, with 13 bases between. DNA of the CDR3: TGCGCCAGCAGCTTGGGAGGTGGGGGTCTAGCCAAAAACATTCAGTACTTC. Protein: CASSLGGGGLAKNIQYF.

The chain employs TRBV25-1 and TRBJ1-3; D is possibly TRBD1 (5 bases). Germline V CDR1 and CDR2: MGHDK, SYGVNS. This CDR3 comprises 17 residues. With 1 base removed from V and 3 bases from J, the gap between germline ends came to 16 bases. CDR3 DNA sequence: TGTGCCAGCAGTGAATCCGGCTTGGGGCAGGGTGGAAACACCATATATTTT. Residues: CASSESGLGQGGNTIYF.

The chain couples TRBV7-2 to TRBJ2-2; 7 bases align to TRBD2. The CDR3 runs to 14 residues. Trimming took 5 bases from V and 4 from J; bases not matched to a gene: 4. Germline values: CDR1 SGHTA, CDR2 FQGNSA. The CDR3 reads CASSRLAATGELFF. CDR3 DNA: TGTGCCAGCAGCAGGCTAGCGGCCACCGGGGAGCTGTTTTTT. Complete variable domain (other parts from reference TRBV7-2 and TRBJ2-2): GAGVSQSPSNKVTEKGKDVELRCDPISGHTALYWYRQSLGQGLEFLIYFQGNSAPDKSGLPSDRFSAERTGGSVSTLTIQRTQQEDSAVYLCASSRLAATGELFFGEGSRLTVL.

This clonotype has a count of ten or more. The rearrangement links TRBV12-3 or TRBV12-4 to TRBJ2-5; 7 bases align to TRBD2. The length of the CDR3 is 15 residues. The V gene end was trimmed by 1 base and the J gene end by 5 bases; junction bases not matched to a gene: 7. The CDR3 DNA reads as TGTGCCAGCAGTTTAGTAGCGGGTTTCGGGGAGACCCAGTACTTC. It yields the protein CASSLVAGFGETQYF.

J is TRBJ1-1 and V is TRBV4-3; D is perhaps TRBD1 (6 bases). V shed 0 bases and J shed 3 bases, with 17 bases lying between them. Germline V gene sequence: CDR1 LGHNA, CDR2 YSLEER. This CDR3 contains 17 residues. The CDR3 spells CASSQDVTGRLDTEAFF. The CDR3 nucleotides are TGCGCCAGCAGCCAAGATGTCACAGGGAGGCTGGACACTGAAGCTTTCTTT.

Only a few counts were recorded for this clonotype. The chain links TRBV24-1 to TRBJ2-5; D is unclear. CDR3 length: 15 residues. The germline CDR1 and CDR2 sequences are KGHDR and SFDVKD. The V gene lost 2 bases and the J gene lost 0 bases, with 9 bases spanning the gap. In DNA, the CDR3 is TGTGCCACCAGTGATTCCTTCCCGTACCAAGAGACCCAGTACTTC. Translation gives CATSDSFPYQETQYF.

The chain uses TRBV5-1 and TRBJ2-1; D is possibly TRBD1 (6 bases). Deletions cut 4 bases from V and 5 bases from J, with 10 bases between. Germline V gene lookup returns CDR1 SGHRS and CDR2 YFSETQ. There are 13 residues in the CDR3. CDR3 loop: CASSHWTDNEQFF. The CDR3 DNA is TGCGCCAGCAGCCACTGGACAGACAATGAGCAGTTCTTC.

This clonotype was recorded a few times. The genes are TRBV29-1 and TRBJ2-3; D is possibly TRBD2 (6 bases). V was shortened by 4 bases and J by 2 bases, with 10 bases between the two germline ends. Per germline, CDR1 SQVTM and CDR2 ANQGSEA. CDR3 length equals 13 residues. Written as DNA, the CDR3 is TGCAGCGTTGGGGGGAGGACCACAGATACGCAGTATTTT. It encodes CSVGGRTTDTQYF.

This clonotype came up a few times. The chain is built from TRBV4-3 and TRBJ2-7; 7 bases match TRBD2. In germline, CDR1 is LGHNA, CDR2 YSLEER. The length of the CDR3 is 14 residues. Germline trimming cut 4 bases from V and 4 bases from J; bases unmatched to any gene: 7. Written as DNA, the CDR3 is TGCGCCAGCAGCCCTGGCGGGAGCGGGTACGAGCAGTACTTC. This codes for CASSPGGSGYEQYF.

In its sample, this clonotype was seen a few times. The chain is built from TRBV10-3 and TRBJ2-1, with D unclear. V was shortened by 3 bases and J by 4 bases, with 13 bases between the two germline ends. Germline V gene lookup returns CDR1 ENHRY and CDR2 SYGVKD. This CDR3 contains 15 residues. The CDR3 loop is CAISDSGSLYNEQFF. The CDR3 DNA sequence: TGTGCCATCAGTGACTCTGGGTCTCTTTACAATGAGCAGTTCTTC.

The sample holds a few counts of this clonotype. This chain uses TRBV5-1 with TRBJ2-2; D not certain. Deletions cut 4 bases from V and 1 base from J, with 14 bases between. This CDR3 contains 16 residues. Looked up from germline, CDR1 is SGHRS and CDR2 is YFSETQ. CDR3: CASSPHRSRNTGELFF. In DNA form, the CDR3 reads TGCGCCAGCAGCCCTCACAGATCCCGGAACACCGGGGAGCTGTTTTTT.

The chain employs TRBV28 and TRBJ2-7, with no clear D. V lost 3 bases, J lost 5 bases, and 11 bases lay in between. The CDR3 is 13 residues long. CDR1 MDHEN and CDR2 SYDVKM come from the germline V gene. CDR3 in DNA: TGTGCCAGCAGTTTTGTTGCAGTTGACGAGCAGTACTTC. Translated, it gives CASSFVAVDEQYF.